This TCR beta chain derives from a study of blood T cell repertoires in COVID-19. Libraries were prepared by immunoSEQ multiplex PCR; TCRdb keeps only in-frame clonotypes and omits some of them. This sample has fewer than 400,000 clones; more than 75% occur once, and the top ten carry about 9.4%. Trimming at V came to 3 bases and at J to 0 bases, leaving 16 bases not matched to a gene. The length of the CDR3 is 20 residues. From germline, CDR1 is LNHDA and CDR2 SQIVND (reference sequence). Participant-given clinical history determined each cohort assignment. The study counted Cohort 3 donors as recovered given two negative PCRs, clearance, or symptom resolution.

The specimen was PBMCs or T cells enriched from blood (not recorded which). The receptor was derived from a woman in her forties or fifties who had recovered from COVID-19. The gene calls are TRBV19 and TRBJ1-5; TRBD1 agrees at 8 bases. The CDR3 nucleotides are TGTGCCAGTAGTATGAATTTTCACAGGGGGATAGAATATAGCAATCAGCCCCAGCATTTT. Encoded protein: CASSMNFHRGIEYSNQPQHF.